These T cell receptor beta chains were read from a single sample in a study of cytomegalovirus exposure and HLA in healthy donors. Here immunoSEQ multiplex PCR was the method, and the copy in TCRdb shows in-frame clones only, minus some. Among about 130,000 clones listed, about 91% were seen once. What was sequenced was PBMCs. All receptors come from a young woman in good health and CMV-seronegative. Each CDR3 is given with its conserved first and last residue. D genes are given only for firm matches. Clone size appears in some rows only: once, few, many, or a class for an expanded clone.

j_call clone_size v_call d_call cdr3_nt cdr3_aa
TRBJ1-3 NA TRBV28 TRBD1 TGTGCCAGCAAGACAGGGAACGGAAACACCATATATTTT CASKTGNGNTIYF
TRBJ2-7 NA TRBV2 NA TGTGCCAGCAGTCCACCTACAGGGATAGGGAACGAGCAGTACTTC CASSPPTGIGNEQYF
TRBJ1-5 NA TRBV14 NA TGTGCCAGCAGCCCAACACTAGTGTCGAGTTCGGCCCAGCATTTT CASSPTLVSSSAQHF
TRBJ2-2 NA TRBV5-1 TRBD1 TGCGCCAGCAGCATACAGGGGGCTAGTCGGCCCGGGGAGCTGTTTTTT CASSIQGASRPGELFF
TRBJ1-1 NA TRBV25-1 NA TGTGCCAGCAGTCTACAGGGATCGTCCGGTGAAGCTTTCTTT CASSLQGSSGEAFF
TRBJ1-2 NA TRBV10-3 TRBD1 TGTGCCATCAGAGTGCCCCCGGGACAGGGGGCAAGAAACTATGGCTACACCTTC CAIRVPPGQGARNYGYTF
TRBJ2-3 NA TRBV11-2 TRBD2 TGTGCCAGCAGCTCTTACGGGACTGGAGGGGAGGGGACGCAGTATTTT CASSSYGTGGEGTQYF
TRBJ2-5 NA TRBV28 TRBD1 TGTGCCAGCAGTCCAGGGACAGGGGTGGAGACCCAGTACTTC CASSPGTGVETQYF
TRBJ2-5 NA TRBV6-1 NA TGTGCCAGCAGTGAAGGGGGAACCAAGGGGATGACCCAGTACTTC CASSEGGTKGMTQYF
TRBJ1-4 NA TRBV6-6 NA TGTGCCAGCAGTTATCACACCGGGACAATAAATGAAAAACTGTTTTTT CASSYHTGTINEKLFF
TRBJ2-7 NA TRBV20-1 NA TGCAGTGCCCAAGTTCCTAGGGAGCAGTACTTC CSAQVPREQYF
TRBJ1-2 NA TRBV6-6 NA TGTGCCGGGGGGGCGAGGTATGGCTACACCTTC CAGGARYGYTF
TRBJ2-5 NA TRBV9 NA TGTGCCAGCAGCGCCTCGGACGGAGGAGAGACCCAGTACTTC CASSASDGGETQYF
TRBJ1-3 NA TRBV5-1 NA TGCGCCAGCAGCCCCGATACTAGCTCTGGAAACACCATATATTTT CASSPDTSSGNTIYF
TRBJ2-7 NA TRBV5-1 NA TGCGCCAGCAGCTTGTGGGACTTAAACTACGAGCAGTACTTC CASSLWDLNYEQYF
TRBJ2-3 NA TRBV18 TRBD1 TGTGCCAGCTCACCACGGGGACAGGTCGCAGATACGCAGTATTTT CASSPRGQVADTQYF
TRBJ1-1 NA TRBV28 NA TGTGCCAGCAGCCCGCCTGACAGAGACACTGAAGCTTTCTTT CASSPPDRDTEAFF
TRBJ2-3 NA TRBV27 TRBD2 TGTGCCAGCAGTTCTCACCGGACTAGCGGGGGAGGAGATACGCAGTATTTT CASSSHRTSGGGDTQYF
TRBJ1-2 NA TRBV7-9 NA TGTGCCAGCAGCGCCAAAGACAGGCTCAACACCTTC CASSAKDRLNTF
TRBJ2-3 NA TRBV5-4 TRBD2 TGTGCCAGCAGCTTGGTTGGCGGGGGGGCACATACGCAGTATTTT CASSLVGGGAHTQYF
TRBJ1-3 NA TRBV5-6 NA TGTGCCAGCAGCTCGTTTGGACTTGGAAACACCATATATTTT CASSSFGLGNTIYF
TRBJ2-7 NA TRBV5-8 NA TGTGCCAGCAGCTTGGCCGAACAGGGGTACTTC CASSLAEQGYF
TRBJ2-2 once TRBV7-7 NA TGTGCCAGCAGCTTAAATGTAGGGGTCATCGGGGAGCTGTTTTTT CASSLNVGVIGELFF
TRBJ2-3 NA TRBV7-6 TRBD2 TGTGCCAGCAGCTCTAGGAGCCCAGGACTAGCGGGGGGCCCTCGAGATACGCAGTATTTT CASSSRSPGLAGGPRDTQYF
TRBJ1-4 NA TRBV15 TRBD1 TGTGCCACCAGCAGAGAAAGAGGGGGCGAAAAACTGTTTTTT CATSRERGGEKLFF
TRBJ1-1 NA TRBV6-5 TRBD1 TGTGCCAGCAGGCCCGGGACAGGCGCCGAAGCTTTCTTT CASRPGTGAEAFF
TRBJ2-1 NA TRBV19 TRBD1 TGTGCCAGTAGTATAGATAGGACAGGGGGCCCGGATGAGCAGTTCTTC CASSIDRTGGPDEQFF
TRBJ2-5 NA TRBV10-1 NA TGCGCCAGCAGTGAGAGCCCCGCGAGGGAGACCCAGTACTTC CASSESPARETQYF
TRBJ2-5 NA TRBV5-4 NA TGTGCCAGCAGCTTGTCCCGCATGGAGGGGGAGACCCAGTACTTC CASSLSRMEGETQYF
TRBJ2-1 NA TRBV14 TRBD2 TGTGCCAGCAGCCAATTGGGTAGCGGGGGAGGAAATGAGCAGTTCTTC CASSQLGSGGGNEQFF
TRBJ2-7 few TRBV18 TRBD1 TGTGCCAGCTCCCCCGGGACAGTCCCCTACGAGCAGTACTTC CASSPGTVPYEQYF
TRBJ1-1 once TRBV12-5 NA TGTGCTAGTGGTTTGGACAGATCCACTGAAGCTTTCTTT CASGLDRSTEAFF
TRBJ2-7 once TRBV6-1 NA TGTGCCCATGGAGGGGCCCGGGCATTATACGAGCAGTACTTC CAHGGARALYEQYF
TRBJ2-3 NA TRBV9 TRBD1 TGTGCCAGCAGCGGGGACAGGCCACCTAGCACAGATACGCAGTATTTT CASSGDRPPSTDTQYF
TRBJ1-5 NA TRBV7-7 NA TGTGCCAGCAGCTCTTACGGCGGCAGGGTAGAAAATCAGCCCCAGCATTTT CASSSYGGRVENQPQHF
TRBJ1-1 NA TRBV5-1 NA TGCGCCAGCAGCTTGGCCGAGGAGATGAACACTGAAGCTTTCTTT CASSLAEEMNTEAFF
TRBJ2-7 NA TRBV6-5 NA TGTGCCAGCAGTCCGACGAGAGGGGGAAACTACGAGCAGTACTTC CASSPTRGGNYEQYF
TRBJ2-7 once TRBV18 NA TGTGCCAGCTCACCCTCGCGCGAGCAGTACTTC CASSPSREQYF
TRBJ2-1 NA TRBV9 TRBD2 TGTGCCAGCAGCGTCGGCGGGGGAGCCTACAATGAGCAGTTCTTC CASSVGGGAYNEQFF
TRBJ1-1 NA TRBV6-1 NA TGTGCCAGCAGTGAAGCGCAGGGTAGGAGTACTGAAGCTTTCTTT CASSEAQGRSTEAFF
TRBJ1-2 NA TRBV4-2 TRBD1 TGTGCCAGCAGCCACCAGGGGGCGGTCTATGGCTACACCTTC CASSHQGAVYGYTF
TRBJ2-7 NA TRBV6-1 NA TGTGCCAGCAGTGATCCCCCCCCGGGTTACGAGCAGTACTTC CASSDPPPGYEQYF
TRBJ1-2 NA TRBV9 TRBD1 TGTGCCAGCAGCGGACCGAACAGGGGGGATATTGTTAACTATGGCTACACCTTC CASSGPNRGDIVNYGYTF
TRBJ2-4 NA TRBV27 TRBD2 TGTGCCAGCAGTTTAACCCCCGTTGTTCTCCAGGGCCTCGCGGGGGATCAAAACATTCAGTACTTC CASSLTPVVLQGLAGDQNIQYF
TRBJ1-5 NA TRBV10-3 NA TGTGCCATCACGGCCGACAGTAGCAATCAGCCCCAGCATTTT CAITADSSNQPQHF
TRBJ1-2 NA TRBV5-5 TRBD1 TGTGCCAGCAGCTTGGTTTTTTTCGGACAGGGAAGGGGAAGATATGGCTACACCTTC CASSLVFFGQGRGRYGYTF
TRBJ2-5 once TRBV9 TRBD2 TGTGCCAGCAGCGAAAGACTAGCGGGGTGGGAGACCCAGTACTTC CASSERLAGWETQYF
TRBJ1-2 NA TRBV13 NA TGTGCCAGCAGCAATCGAGGATTCTATGGCTACACCTTC CASSNRGFYGYTF
TRBJ1-1 NA TRBV6-5 NA TGTGCCAGCAGCCCACTCATCCGCCGCAGGACTGAAGCTTTCTTT CASSPLIRRRTEAFF
TRBJ1-5 NA TRBV7-9 TRBD1 TGTGCCAGCAGCTTGACAGGGGGGAGTAATCAGCCCCAGCATTTT CASSLTGGSNQPQHF
TRBJ1-1 NA TRBV10-3 NA TGTGCCACCCAGTCGAACACTGAAGCTTTCTTT CATQSNTEAFF
TRBJ2-7 NA TRBV9 TRBD1 TGTGCCAGCAGCGCGGACAGGGGCGAGCAGTACTTC CASSADRGEQYF
TRBJ2-1 NA TRBV5-4 NA TGTGCCAGCAATGAGGACTACAATGAGCAGTTCTTC CASNEDYNEQFF
TRBJ1-1 NA TRBV5-1 NA TGCGCCAGCAGCTTGTGGGCGGGGAACACTGAAGCTTTCTTT CASSLWAGNTEAFF
TRBJ1-2 NA TRBV7-9 TRBD1 TGTGCCAGCAGCGAGACAGGGGACTATGGCTACACCTTC CASSETGDYGYTF